A selection of T cell receptor beta chains follows, all from one sample in a study of T-cell reconstitution after alpha-beta-depleted transplantation in children. TCRdb used MiXCR to reprocess the PCR reads, holding one entry per CDR3 protein. The top ten hold around 4.3% of the sample, which has approximately 190,000 distinct CDR3 sequences, 5% to 7.5% seen once. The sequenced sample was PBMCs, obtained before TCRalphabeta/CD19-depleted stem cell transplant. Source of these receptors: a girl less than two years old with combined immunodeficiency, due to receive a stem cell transplant. Both conserved end residues are part of each CDR3. A D gene is named only where the DNA matches it firmly. Rows may omit the clone size; those that give it use once, few, many or a size class.

>TRBD1|TRBJ1-2|TRBV4-3|few
CASSQSDRRDGYTF
TGCGCCAGCAGCCAATCGGACAGGCGGGATGGCTACACCTTC
>-|TRBJ2-3|TRBV5-1|many
CASSLALQNTQYF
TGCGCCAGCAGCTTGGCTCTACAGAATACGCAGTATTTT
>TRBD2|TRBJ2-1|TRBV7-3|-
CASSLRTSGEQFF
TGTGCCAGCAGCTTAAGGACTAGCGGTGAGCAGTTCTTC
>-|TRBJ2-7|TRBV12-3/TRBV12-4|many
CASSLSGLPYYEQYF
TGTGCCAGCAGTTTATCGGGACTCCCATACTACGAGCAGTACTTC
>TRBD2|TRBJ2-1|TRBV5-1|many
CASSKLAGGVYNEQFF
TGCGCCAGCAGCAAACTAGCGGGAGGAGTATACAATGAGCAGTTCTTC
>TRBD2|TRBJ2-1|TRBV12-3/TRBV12-4|few
CASSWYSGGHYNEQFF
TGTGCCAGCAGTTGGTACTCGGGGGGGCATTATAATGAGCAGTTCTTC
>-|TRBJ2-5|TRBV5-6|many
CASSLLYREYQETQYF
TGTGCCAGCAGCCTACTATATAGGGAGTACCAAGAGACCCAGTACTTC
>-|TRBJ1-6|TRBV7-9|few
CASGTTKDRAPFRNNSPLHF
TGTGCCAGCGGCACAACAAAGGACAGAGCTCCATTTCGAAATAATTCACCCCTCCACTTT
>-|TRBJ2-7|TRBV7-2|few
CASSQTGLEQYF
TGTGCCAGCAGCCAAACCGGGCTCGAGCAGTACTTC
>-|TRBJ2-1|TRBV3-1|many
CASSQAAGYLPNF
TGTGCCAGCAGCCAAGCCGCGGGGTACTTACCCAACTTC
>TRBD2|TRBJ2-1|TRBV20-1|-
CCARGFSGVTLYNEQFF
TGCTGCGCTAGGGGTTTTAGCGGGGTTACACTCTACAATGAGCAGTTCTTC
>TRBD2|TRBJ2-3|TRBV7-3|many
CASSLAGGPGTDTQYF
TGTGCCAGCAGCCTCGCGGGGGGGCCGGGCACAGATACGCAGTATTTT
>-|TRBJ1-2|TRBV20-1|many
CSARDREGGYTF
TGCAGTGCTAGAGATAGGGAAGGTGGCTACACCTTC
>TRBD2|TRBJ2-2|TRBV29-1|-
CSHSSGRGIQAGELFF
TGCAGCCACTCATCGGGGCGGGGGATTCAGGCCGGGGAGCTGTTTTTT
>-|TRBJ1-1|TRBV5-1|-
CASSDLLDTEAFF
TGCGCCAGCAGTGACCTTTTGGACACTGAAGCTTTCTTT
>-|TRBJ2-5|TRBV5-1|many
CASSFRIQDRETQYF
TGCGCCAGCAGCTTCCGGATCCAGGACAGAGAGACCCAGTACTTC